A single T cell receptor (beta chain) is shown here with its context. These data originate in a study of blood T cell repertoires in COVID-19. Study-wide context: T cells, B-cell-depleted T cells, or PBMCs provided the cDNA or gDNA that served as material.

CDR3 length equals 16 residues. Unmatched junction bases numbered 6, after V lost 0 bases and J lost 8 bases. Germline assignment: CDR1 SGHRS and CDR2 YFSETQ. The repertoire was sequenced with immunoSEQ multiplex PCR; TCRdb's copy has only in-frame clones and lacks some. Of approximately 82,000 clones listed, around 85% are singletons. Sample: peripheral blood. V and J are TRBV5-1 and TRBJ2-1; 12 bases fit TRBD2. This clonotype was sampled from a woman in her 70s with active or convalescent COVID-19. This CDR3 is CASSLGLAGGRDEQFF. As DNA, the CDR3 is TGCGCCAGCAGCTTGGGGCTAGCGGGGGGGCGAGATGAGCAGTTCTTC.